This TCR beta chain came from a study of blood T cell repertoires in COVID-19. Across the study: Specimens from acute and convalescent COVID-19 originated in the United States, Italy and Spain. PBMCs, B-cell-depleted T cells, or T cells provided the cDNA or gDNA that made up the material.

In the original workflow: Counts of nucleated cells, estimated from reference gene primer amplification, were obtained. The assay was immunoSEQ multiplex PCR, and TCRdb's table has in-frame clones only and misses some. V and J calls and clone size are those listed in that table; D and trimming were worked out from the DNA. The sample carries 300,000 to 450,000 clones, around 89% recorded once. Recovered Cohort 3 donors showed two negative PCRs, clearance, or symptom resolution. Germline values: CDR1 LGHNA, CDR2 YSLEER. V gave up 0 bases and J gave up 3 bases, with 12 bases separating them. The CDR3 is 15 residues long.

This TCR derives from a woman between 18 and 30 years old who had recovered from COVID-19. J is TRBJ2-7 and V is TRBV4-3, with TRBD1 as a possible D gene (5 bases). The sample was PBMCs or T cells enriched from blood (not recorded which). The CDR3 reads CASSQDPDRYYEQYF. CDR3 in DNA: TGCGCCAGCAGCCAAGATCCCGACAGATACTACGAGCAGTACTTC.